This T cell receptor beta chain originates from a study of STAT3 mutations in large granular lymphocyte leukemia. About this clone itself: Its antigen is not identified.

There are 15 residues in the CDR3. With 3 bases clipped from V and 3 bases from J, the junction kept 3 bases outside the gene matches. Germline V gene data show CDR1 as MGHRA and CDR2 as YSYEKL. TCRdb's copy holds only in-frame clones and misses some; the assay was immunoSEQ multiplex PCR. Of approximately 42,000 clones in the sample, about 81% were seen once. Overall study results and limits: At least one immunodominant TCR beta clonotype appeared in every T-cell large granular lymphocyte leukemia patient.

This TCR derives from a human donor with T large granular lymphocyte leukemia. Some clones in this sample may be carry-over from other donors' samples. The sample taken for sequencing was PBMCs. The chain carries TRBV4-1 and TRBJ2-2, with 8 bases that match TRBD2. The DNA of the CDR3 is TGCGCCAGCAGCCAGAATAGCGGGGACACCGGGGAGCTGTTTTTT. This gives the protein CASSQNSGDTGELFF.